Listed below are T cell receptor beta chains from one sample, sequenced in a study of T cells in Graves' hyperthyroidism and ophthalmopathy. MiXCR was run by TCRdb on the multiplex PCR reads, yielding one entry per CDR3 protein. The sample yields about 400,000 distinct CDR3 sequences, about 14% seen once. Input material: blood. The receptors come from a woman younger than 45 with Graves' ophthalmopathy. CDR3s include the opening cysteine and the closing phenylalanine or tryptophan. Each record gives: D gene, clone size, J gene, V gene, CDR3 DNA, CDR3 protein. D genes are given only for firm matches. Rows may omit the clone size; those that give it use once, few, many or a size class.

-,many,TRBJ2-7,TRBV10-3,TGTGCCATCAGTGTAACAGGGAGTAACTTGTACGAGCAGTACTTC,CAISVTGSNLYEQYF
TRBD2,many,TRBJ2-1,TRBV5-1,TGCGCCAGCAGCCTCACCCCCCCGGTCGGGGGGGCGTACAATGAGCAGTTCTTC,CASSLTPPVGGAYNEQFF
-,-,TRBJ2-5,TRBV7-9,TGTGCCAGCCTAGGTGGGGCTCACCAAGAGACCCAGTACTTC,CASLGGAHQETQYF
-,many,TRBJ2-1,TRBV2,TGTGCCAGCAGCAACAGGGCCCGTAGGGAGCAGTTCTTC,CASSNRARREQFF
-,many,TRBJ2-1,TRBV6-4,TGTGCCAGCAGTGAAGAGAGCTCCTACAATGAGCAGTTCTTC,CASSEESSYNEQFF
-,many,TRBJ2-2,TRBV28,TGTGCCAGCAGCCGTAATGAGGGGACCGGGGAGCTGTTTTTT,CASSRNEGTGELFF
TRBD2,many,TRBJ2-1,TRBV18,TGTGCCAGCTCACTCGCGACTAGCGGGGGGTATGAGCAGTTCTTC,CASSLATSGGYEQFF
TRBD1,few,TRBJ2-7,TRBV27,TGTGCCAGCAGCTTGGGACAGGGGTCCTTCGAGCAGTACTTC,CASSLGQGSFEQYF
TRBD1,many,TRBJ2-7,TRBV12-3/TRBV12-4,TGTGCCAGCAGTTACAGGGGGTTCTACGAGCAGTACTTC,CASSYRGFYEQYF
TRBD2,once,TRBJ2-1,TRBV2,TGTGCCAGCAGTAAAACGCGGACTAGCGGGAGTAGGAATGAGCAGTTCTTC,CASSKTRTSGSRNEQFF
-,many,TRBJ2-7,TRBV7-9,TGTGCCAGCAGCACTAGTAGGAGGGTCTACGAGCAGTACTTC,CASSTSRRVYEQYF
-,many,TRBJ1-2,TRBV27,TGTGCCAGCAGTTTAAAGGCGGGGGGGCAGGGAAAGACAAAATATGGCTACACCTTC,CASSLKAGGQGKTKYGYTF
-,-,TRBJ2-1,TRBV19,TGTGCCAGTACGGGCGGTAGATGGGTCGATGAGCAGTTCTTC,CASTGGRWVDEQFF
-,many,TRBJ2-3,TRBV20-1,TGCAGTGCTAGAGATTCGTACAGGATGCCGGATACGCAGTATTTT,CSARDSYRMPDTQYF
TRBD1,-,TRBJ2-5,TRBV29-1,TGCAGCGTTGACCCAGCTACAGGGGCAGGGGTAGAGACCCAGTACTTC,CSVDPATGAGVETQYF
TRBD1,few,TRBJ2-1,TRBV4-1,TGCGCCAGCAGCCAAGGGCCCGACAGGGGGCGTGAAAATGAGCAGTTCTTC,CASSQGPDRGRENEQFF